This entry concerns a single TCR beta chain. The antigen remains unidentified. This table comes from immunoSEQ multiplex PCR, and its TCRdb copy is limited to in-frame clones, with some not included. The sample holds 85,000 to 100,000 clones; roughly 84% are singletons and the top ten take 2% to 2.5%. The sample comes from a study of PD-L1 blockade in urothelial cancer. Study-level information: Twenty-five of the 29 patients were men with bladder-origin urothelial cancer. T cells were recovered from blood samples at a median of roughly 130,000. Whole-study findings and limits: Pretreatment TCR clonality in blood, when below the median, was predictive of better survival.

Regarding time point: pretreatment peripheral blood. V was pared by 4 bases and J by 0 bases, with 12 bases between. Germline CDR1 and CDR2: SGHDT and YYEEEE. The length of the CDR3 is 15 residues. This TCR was sampled from a man aged 55-75 years with urothelial cancer. Here the sequenced sample was PBMCs, taken around atezolizumab (anti-PD-L1) treatment. This chain joins TRBV5-6 and TRBJ2-3; D might be TRBD2 (6 bases). The CDR3 sequence: CASSPGLPSTDTQYF. The CDR3 nucleotides read TGTGCCAGCAGCCCGGGACTTCCTAGCACAGATACGCAGTATTTT.